The clone carrying this T cell receptor beta chain showed up just a few times. This specimen belongs to a study of blood T cell repertoires in COVID-19. Trimming removed 2 bases from V and 10 bases from J, with 12 bases in between. This CDR3 spans 14 amino acids. The germline V gene has CDR1 SEHNR and CDR2 FQNEAQ (reference sequence). TCRdb keeps only in-frame clones here, not all; method: immunoSEQ multiplex PCR. The sample holds 65,000 to 90,000 clones, roughly 84% seen once. The chain has TRBV7-9 and TRBJ1-6; tentatively, D is TRBD1 (6 bases). The clonotype was recovered from a woman aged 80 or over in a cohort sampled during active or convalescent COVID-19. Sequencing used peripheral blood. CDR3 loop: CASSLSRGGSPLHF. The CDR3, as DNA: TGTGCCAGCAGCTTATCCAGGGGTGGCTCACCCCTCCACTTT.